Below are 3 T cell receptor beta chains sequenced from a single sample in a study of blood T cell repertoires in COVID-19. Sequencing was performed with immunoSEQ multiplex PCR; in TCRdb, only in-frame clones are kept and a portion is missing. This table has 70,000 or so clones, 90% appearing once. Source material: peripheral blood. The receptors were gathered from a woman aged 18-29 years with acute or convalescent COVID-19.

The rearrangement joins TRBV18 to TRBJ2-2, with 8 nucleotides matching TRBD1. In germline, CDR1 is KGHSH, CDR2 LQKENI. CDR3 length: 14 residues. V shed 3 bases, J shed 7 bases, and the junction held 4 bases outside the gene matches. CDR3 sequence (DNA): TGTGCCAGCTCACCGACAGGGGTTGGCGGGGAGCTGTTTTTT. It is translated as CASSPTGVGGELFF.

V gene TRBV30 combines with J gene TRBJ2-7; no reliable D call. Looked up from germline, CDR1 is GTSNPN and CDR2 is SVGIG (reference sequence). This CDR3 is built from 15 residues. Trimming removed 2 bases from V and 2 bases from J, with 16 bases in between. The CDR3 spells CAWSYPAYAPYEQYF. DNA of the CDR3: TGTGCCTGGAGTTACCCCGCGTATGCCCCCTACGAGCAGTACTTC. The whole variable domain, filled in from reference TRBV30 and TRBJ2-7, reads SQTIHQWPATLVQPVGSPLSLECTVEGTSNPNLYWYRQAAGRGLQLLFYSVGIGQISSEVPQNLSASRPQDRQFILSSKKLLLSDSGFYLCAWSYPAYAPYEQYFGPGTRLTVT.

This sequence joins TRBV5-6 and TRBJ1-4; TRBD1 matches 10 bases. The J segment lost 8 bases and the V segment lost 4 bases, leaving 8 bases of the junction unmatched. CDR1 is SGHDT, CDR2 YYEEEE, per germline. The CDR3 sequence is 15 residues long. The DNA for the CDR3 is TGTGCCAGCAGCGGAACCGGGACAGGGGAAGAAAAACTGTTTTTT. The encoded protein is CASSGTGTGEEKLFF.